A selection of T cell receptor beta chains follows, all from one sample in a study of T-cell reconstitution after alpha-beta-depleted transplantation in children. TCRdb fed the PCR reads into MiXCR, producing one record per CDR3 protein. The sample contains 300,000 to 400,000 distinct CDR3 sequences, around 15% of which appear only once. The sequences come from PBMCs, mostly from graft donor cells, collected 360 days after TCRalphabeta/CD19-depleted stem cell transplant. These receptors were collected from a male patient between 2 and 10 years old who had a stem cell transplant for acute lymphoblastic leukemia, so the T cells may come from the graft donor. The CDR3 runs from the conserved cysteine through the conserved F or W. Fields, in order: CDR3 DNA, CDR3 protein, J gene, D gene, V gene, clone size. D genes are given only for firm matches. Size tells how often a clone was seen (once, few, many) or the class of an expanded clone, and some rows leave it out.

TGCAGCGTCACCCTCACAGATACGCAGTATTTT CSVTLTDTQYF TRBJ2-3 . TRBV29-1 many
TGTGCCAGCTCATTCACTAGCGGGAGAGCCCTCAATGAGCAGTTCTTC CASSFTSGRALNEQFF TRBJ2-1 TRBD2 TRBV18 .
TGTGCCAGCAGTTTCCACAGGGTGAACACTGAAGCTTTCTTT CASSFHRVNTEAFF TRBJ1-1 . TRBV27 many
TGCGCCAGCAGCCAGGGGCTTACGGTTAATGAAAAACTGTTTTTT CASSQGLTVNEKLFF TRBJ1-4 . TRBV4-3 .
TGCAGCGTTGCCAACTCCTACGAGCAGTACTTC CSVANSYEQYF TRBJ2-7 . TRBV29-1 few
TGTGCCAGCAGCTCGCCCCCCGGGGGCCCCAGCTCCTACGAGCAGTACTTC CASSSPPGGPSSYEQYF TRBJ2-7 . TRBV7-8 .
TGTGCCAGCAGCCAAGTTAGTGCAGGGGCCGATGAAAAACTGTTTTTT CASSQVSAGADEKLFF TRBJ1-4 . TRBV4-2 many
TGCAGTGCTCGCCGCAATGAGCAGTTCTTC CSARRNEQFF TRBJ2-1 . TRBV20-1 many
TGTGCCAGCAGTTTAGCTGGCCAACCTGACACTGAAGCTTTCTTT CASSLAGQPDTEAFF TRBJ1-1 . TRBV28 few
TGTGCCAGCAGTGGGACTAGCGGGTACAATGAGCAGTTCTTC CASSGTSGYNEQFF TRBJ2-1 TRBD2 TRBV12-3/TRBV12-4 many
TGCAGTGCTAGACGGATGTCCTACGAGCAGTACTTC CSARRMSYEQYF TRBJ2-7 . TRBV20-1 many
TGCAGTGCTAGCACTAGCGGACCTTACAATGAGCAGTTCTTC CSASTSGPYNEQFF TRBJ2-1 TRBD2 TRBV20-1 few
TGTGCCAGCAGTTCCATTCACAGAAACATTCAGTACTTC CASSSIHRNIQYF TRBJ2-4 . TRBV6-5 few
TGTGCCACCAGCAGAGAAGCGTCTGCTCGGGATACGCAGTATTTT CATSREASARDTQYF TRBJ2-3 . TRBV15 once
TGTGCCAGCAGCCTTAGCGGGAGCCACAATGAGCAGTTCTTC CASSLSGSHNEQFF TRBJ2-1 TRBD2 TRBV25-1 .
TGTGCCAGCAGCTTATACACTAGCGGACAAGAGACCCAGTACTTC CASSLYTSGQETQYF TRBJ2-5 TRBD2 TRBV7-8 .
TGCGCCAGCAGCTTGCCCCCTGGGACAGGCCTGAACACCGGGGAGCTGTTTTTT CASSLPPGTGLNTGELFF TRBJ2-2 TRBD1 TRBV5-1 .
TGCGCCAGCAGCCACGCCGGACCCAATCAGCCCCAGCATTTT CASSHAGPNQPQHF TRBJ1-5 . TRBV4-3 .
TGCAGCGTCGGGGACATCATCCCAGAGACCCAGTACTTC CSVGDIIPETQYF TRBJ2-5 . TRBV29-1 many
TGTGCCAGCAGTTACAGGGTCGGGCAAGGTCAGCCCCAGCATTTT CASSYRVGQGQPQHF TRBJ1-5 . TRBV2 .
TGCGCCAGCAGCCAAGCGGCCGGGACAGGCTACAATGAGCAGTTCTTC CASSQAAGTGYNEQFF TRBJ2-1 TRBD1 TRBV4-1 few
TGTGCCAGCAGCTTGCCGGGAACTGCTACGGCTTTCTTT CASSLPGTATAFF TRBJ1-1 . TRBV5-5 once
TGTGCCAGCGTCCCCGACGGGTTGGGGGTTTTTGGCTACACCTTC CASVPDGLGVFGYTF TRBJ1-2 . TRBV28 many
TGCGCCAGCAAGGTCGCAGGGGGCGCCTACGAGCAGTACTTC CASKVAGGAYEQYF TRBJ2-7 TRBD1 TRBV28 .
TGTGCCACCAGCAGTGATCGACAGGGTGGGGGATATAGCAATCAGCCCCAGCATTTT CATSSDRQGGGYSNQPQHF TRBJ1-5 TRBD1 TRBV15 .
TGTGCCACCAGCAGAGCGGCACTAGCGGGAGTCGGAGAGACCCAGTACTTC CATSRAALAGVGETQYF TRBJ2-5 TRBD2 TRBV15 .
TGCGCCAGCAGCCAAGATCCCGGTCCCGGACTCACAGATACGCAGTATTTT CASSQDPGPGLTDTQYF TRBJ2-3 . TRBV4-1 few
TGTGCCAGCAGCCAAGGACTAGCGGGATCTCTCTACGAGCAGTACTTC CASSQGLAGSLYEQYF TRBJ2-7 TRBD2 TRBV3-1 .
TGCGCCAGCAGCCCAGCGGCCAACGAAGAGACCCAGTACTTC CASSPAANEETQYF TRBJ2-5 . TRBV5-1 .
TGCAGTGCTAGAGGACTAGCGGGAGGTCCCGGGGAGCTGTTTTTT CSARGLAGGPGELFF TRBJ2-2 TRBD2 TRBV20-1 .
TGTGCCAGCAGCTTCGGACAGGGGCCGGGGTACAATGAGCAGTTCTTC CASSFGQGPGYNEQFF TRBJ2-1 TRBD1 TRBV9 .